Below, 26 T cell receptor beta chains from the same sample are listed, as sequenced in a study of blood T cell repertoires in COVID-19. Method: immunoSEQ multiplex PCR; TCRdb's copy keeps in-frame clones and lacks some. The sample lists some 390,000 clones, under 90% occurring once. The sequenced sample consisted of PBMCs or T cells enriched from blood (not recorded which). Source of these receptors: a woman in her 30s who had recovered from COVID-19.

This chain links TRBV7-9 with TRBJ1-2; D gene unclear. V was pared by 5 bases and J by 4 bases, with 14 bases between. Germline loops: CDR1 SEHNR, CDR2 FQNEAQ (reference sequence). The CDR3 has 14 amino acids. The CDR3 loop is CASSPQTKPYGYTF. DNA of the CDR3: TGTGCCAGCAGCCCCCAGACAAAGCCCTATGGCTACACCTTC.

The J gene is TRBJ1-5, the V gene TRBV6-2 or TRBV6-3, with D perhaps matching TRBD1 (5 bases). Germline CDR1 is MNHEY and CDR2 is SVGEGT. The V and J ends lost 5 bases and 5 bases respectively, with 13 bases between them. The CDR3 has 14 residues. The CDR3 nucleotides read TGTGCCAGCAGTCAGATGGGGGGGGATCAGCCCCAGCATTTT. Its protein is CASSQMGGDQPQHF.

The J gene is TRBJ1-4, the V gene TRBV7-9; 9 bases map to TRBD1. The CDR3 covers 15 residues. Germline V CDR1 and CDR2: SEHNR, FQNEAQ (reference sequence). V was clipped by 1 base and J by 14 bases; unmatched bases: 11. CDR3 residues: CASSLGTLRDRVLFF. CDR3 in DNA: TGTGCCAGCAGCTTAGGGACTCTCCGGGACAGGGTTCTGTTTTTT.

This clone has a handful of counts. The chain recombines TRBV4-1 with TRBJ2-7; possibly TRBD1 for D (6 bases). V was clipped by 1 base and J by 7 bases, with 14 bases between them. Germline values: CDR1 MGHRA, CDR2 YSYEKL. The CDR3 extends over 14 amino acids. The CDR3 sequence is CASSQGQQGWEQYF. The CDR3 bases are TGCGCCAGCAGCCAAGGGCAACAGGGTTGGGAGCAGTACTTC.

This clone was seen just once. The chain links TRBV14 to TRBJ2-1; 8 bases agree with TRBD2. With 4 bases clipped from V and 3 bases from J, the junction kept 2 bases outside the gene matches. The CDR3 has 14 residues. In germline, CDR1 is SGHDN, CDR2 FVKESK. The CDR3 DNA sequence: TGTGCCAGCAGCCGGGGACTAGTCTACAATGAGCAGTTCTTC. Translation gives CASSRGLVYNEQFF.

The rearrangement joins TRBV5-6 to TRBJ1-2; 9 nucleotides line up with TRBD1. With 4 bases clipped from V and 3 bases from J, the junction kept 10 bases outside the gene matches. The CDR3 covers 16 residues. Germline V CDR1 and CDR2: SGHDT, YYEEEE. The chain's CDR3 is CASSRAPGQGYYGYTF. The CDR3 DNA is TGTGCCAGCAGCCGGGCACCGGGACAGGGATACTATGGCTACACCTTC.

CDR3 region: CATTGQGNTGELFF. The CDR3 DNA reads TGTGCCACCACCGGACAGGGGAACACCGGGGAGCTGTTTTTT. The chain combines TRBV24-1 with TRBJ2-2; 8 bases are shared with TRBD1. J gave up 1 base and V 8 bases, and 2 bases lay outside the gene matches. Germline CDR1 reads KGHDR; CDR2 reads SFDVKD. The CDR3 runs 14 residues.

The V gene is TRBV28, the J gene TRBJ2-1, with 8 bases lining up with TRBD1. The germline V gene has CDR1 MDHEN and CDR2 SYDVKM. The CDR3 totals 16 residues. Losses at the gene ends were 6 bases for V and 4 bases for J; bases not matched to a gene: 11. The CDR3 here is CASRGRTGKTYNEQFF. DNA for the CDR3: TGTGCCAGCAGGGGGAGGACAGGGAAGACTTACAATGAGCAGTTCTTC.

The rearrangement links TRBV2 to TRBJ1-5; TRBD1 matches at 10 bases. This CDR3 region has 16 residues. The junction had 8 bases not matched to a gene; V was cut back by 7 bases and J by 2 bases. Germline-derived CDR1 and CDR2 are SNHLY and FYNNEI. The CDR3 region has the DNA TGTGCCAGCACCCTGGGACAGGGGTTGGGCAATCAGCCCCAGCATTTT. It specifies CASTLGQGLGNQPQHF.

CDR3 region: CASSSLGLESYEQYF. The CDR3, as DNA: TGTGCCAGCAGCTCACTCGGCCTAGAGTCCTACGAGCAGTACTTC. V gene TRBV5-6 combines with J gene TRBJ2-7; no reliable D call. The CDR3 sequence is 15 residues long. V lost 3 bases, J lost 1 base, and 14 bases lay in between. Germline V lookup: CDR1 SGHDT, CDR2 YYEEEE.

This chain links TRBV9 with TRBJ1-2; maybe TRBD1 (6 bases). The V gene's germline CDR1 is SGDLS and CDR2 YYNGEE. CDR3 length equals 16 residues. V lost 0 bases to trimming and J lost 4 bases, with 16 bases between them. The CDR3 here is CASSVGARGAPYGYTF. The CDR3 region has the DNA TGTGCCAGCAGCGTAGGGGCACGGGGGGCCCCCTATGGCTACACCTTC. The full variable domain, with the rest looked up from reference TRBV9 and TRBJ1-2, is DSGVTQTPKHLITATGQRVTLRCSPRSGDLSVYWYQQSLDQGLQFLIQYYNGEERAKGNILERFSAQQFPDLHSELNLSSLELGDSALYFCASSVGARGAPYGYTFGSGTRLTVV.

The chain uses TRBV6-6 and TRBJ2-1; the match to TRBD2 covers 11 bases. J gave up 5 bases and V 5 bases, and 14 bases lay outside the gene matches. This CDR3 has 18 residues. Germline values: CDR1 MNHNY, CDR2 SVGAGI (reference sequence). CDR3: CASSPLRLAGRGDNEQFF. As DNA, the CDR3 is TGTGCCAGCAGTCCACTTCGACTAGCGGGGAGGGGGGACAATGAGCAGTTCTTC.

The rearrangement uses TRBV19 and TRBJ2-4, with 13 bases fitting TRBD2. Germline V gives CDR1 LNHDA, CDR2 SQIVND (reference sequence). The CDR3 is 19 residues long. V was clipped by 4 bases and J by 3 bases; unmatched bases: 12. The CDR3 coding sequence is TGTGCCAGTAGTACTCGCCCGGGACTAGCGGGGCTCGGCAAAAACATTCAGTACTTC. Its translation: CASSTRPGLAGLGKNIQYF.

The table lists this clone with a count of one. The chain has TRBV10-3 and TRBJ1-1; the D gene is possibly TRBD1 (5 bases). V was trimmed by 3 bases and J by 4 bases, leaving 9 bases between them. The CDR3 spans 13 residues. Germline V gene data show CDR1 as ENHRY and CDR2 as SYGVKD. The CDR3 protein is CAISDGTFTEAFF. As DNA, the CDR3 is TGTGCCATCAGTGACGGGACTTTCACTGAAGCTTTCTTT.

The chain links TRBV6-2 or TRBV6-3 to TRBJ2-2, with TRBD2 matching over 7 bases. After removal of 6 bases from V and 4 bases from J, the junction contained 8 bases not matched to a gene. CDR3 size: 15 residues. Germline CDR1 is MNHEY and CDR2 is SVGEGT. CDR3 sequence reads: CASSPGLGVTGELFF. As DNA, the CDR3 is TGTGCCAGCAGCCCCGGACTAGGAGTCACCGGGGAGCTGTTTTTT.

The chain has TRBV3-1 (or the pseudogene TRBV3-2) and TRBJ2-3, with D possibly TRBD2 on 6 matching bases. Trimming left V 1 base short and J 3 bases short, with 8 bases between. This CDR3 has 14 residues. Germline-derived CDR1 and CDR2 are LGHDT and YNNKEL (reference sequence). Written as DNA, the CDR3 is TGTGCCAGCAGCCAAGCGGGAGCGACAGATACGCAGTATTTT. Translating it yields CASSQAGATDTQYF.

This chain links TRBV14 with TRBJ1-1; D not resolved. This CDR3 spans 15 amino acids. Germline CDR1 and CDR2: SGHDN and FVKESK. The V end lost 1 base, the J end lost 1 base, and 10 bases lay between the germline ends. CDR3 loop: CASSQGVGGNTEAFF. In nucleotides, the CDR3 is TGTGCCAGCAGCCAAGGGGTGGGAGGGAACACTGAAGCTTTCTTT.

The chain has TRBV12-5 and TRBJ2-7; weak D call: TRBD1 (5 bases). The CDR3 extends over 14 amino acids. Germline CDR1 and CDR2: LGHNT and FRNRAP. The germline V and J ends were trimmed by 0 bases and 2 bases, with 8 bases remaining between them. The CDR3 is CASGLVGEPYEQYF. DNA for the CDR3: TGTGCTAGTGGTTTGGTAGGGGAACCCTACGAGCAGTACTTC.

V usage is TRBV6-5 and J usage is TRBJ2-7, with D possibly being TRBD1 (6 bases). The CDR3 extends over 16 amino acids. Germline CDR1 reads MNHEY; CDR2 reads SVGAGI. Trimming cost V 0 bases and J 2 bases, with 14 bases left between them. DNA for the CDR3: TGTGCCAGCAGTTACTCAAGAAACAGGGTAACCTACGAGCAGTACTTC. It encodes CASSYSRNRVTYEQYF.

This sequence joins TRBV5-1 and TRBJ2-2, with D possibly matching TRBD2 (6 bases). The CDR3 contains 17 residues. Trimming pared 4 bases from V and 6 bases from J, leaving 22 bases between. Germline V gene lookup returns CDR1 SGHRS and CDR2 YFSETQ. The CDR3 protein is CASSLSFRGTFPGELFF. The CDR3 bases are TGCGCCAGCAGCCTCTCGTTTCGCGGGACTTTCCCCGGGGAGCTGTTTTTT.

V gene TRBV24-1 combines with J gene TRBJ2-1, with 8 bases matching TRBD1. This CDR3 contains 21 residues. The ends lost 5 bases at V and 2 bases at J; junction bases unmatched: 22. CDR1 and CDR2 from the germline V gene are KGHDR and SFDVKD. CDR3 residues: CATSAAGGQVVRGATYNEQFF. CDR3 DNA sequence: TGTGCCACCAGTGCCGCCGGGGGACAGGTCGTGCGGGGTGCCACCTACAATGAGCAGTTCTTC.

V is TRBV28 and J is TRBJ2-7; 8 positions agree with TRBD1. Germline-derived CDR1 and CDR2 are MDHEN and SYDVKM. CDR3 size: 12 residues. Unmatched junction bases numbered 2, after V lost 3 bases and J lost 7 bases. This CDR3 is CASSFRQGEQYF. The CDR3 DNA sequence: TGTGCCAGCAGTTTTAGACAGGGGGAGCAGTACTTC.

CDR3 sequence (DNA): TGTGCCAGCAGCGAGGACAGGACCACAGATACGCAGTATTTT. Amino acids: CASSEDRTTDTQYF. V usage is TRBV7-8 and J usage is TRBJ2-3, with 7 positions matching TRBD1. CDR1 SGHVS and CDR2 FQNEAQ come from the germline V gene. V shed 5 bases, J shed 2 bases, and the junction held 4 bases outside the gene matches. CDR3 size: 14 residues.

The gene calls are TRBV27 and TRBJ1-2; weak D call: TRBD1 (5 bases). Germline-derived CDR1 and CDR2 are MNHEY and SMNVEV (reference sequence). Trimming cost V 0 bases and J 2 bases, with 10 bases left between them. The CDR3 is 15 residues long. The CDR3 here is CASSLSFGGNYGYTF. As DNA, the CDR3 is TGTGCCAGCAGTTTATCGTTCGGGGGGAACTATGGCTACACCTTC.

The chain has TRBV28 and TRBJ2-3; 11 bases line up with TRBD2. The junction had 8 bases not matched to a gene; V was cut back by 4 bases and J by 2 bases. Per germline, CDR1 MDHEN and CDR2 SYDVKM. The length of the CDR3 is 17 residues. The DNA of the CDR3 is TGTGCCAGCAGTTCCGTCGGGACTAGCGGATACACAGATACGCAGTATTTT. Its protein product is CASSSVGTSGYTDTQYF.

CDR3 bases: TGCGCCAGCAGCTTGGTTGGCAACAGCTATGGCTACACCTTC. This encodes CASSLVGNSYGYTF. This chain joins TRBV5-1 and TRBJ1-2, with D uncertain. The germline CDR1 and CDR2 sequences are SGHRS and YFSETQ. The CDR3 totals 14 residues. V lost 0 bases and J lost 4, with 10 bases in between. Drawing the rest from reference TRBV5-1 and TRBJ1-2, the complete variable domain is KAGVTQTPRYLIKTRGQQVTLSCSPISGHRSVSWYQQTPGQGLQFLFEYFSETQRNKGNFPGRFSGRQFSNSRSEMNVSTLELGDSALYLCASSLVGNSYGYTFGSGTRLTVV.